This T cell receptor beta chain emerged from a study of T cell responses to AZD1222 COVID-19 vaccine. Study-level findings and limits: Most donors were white British, females outnumbered males, and clonal diversity was possibly underestimated. AZD1222 recipients seropositive at baseline numbered only 5 to 7.

Assay: immunoSEQ multiplex PCR; the TCRdb copy retains only in-frame clones and omits some. The repertoire holds about 180,000 clones, with 88% as singletons. Pooled together were second doses at about 4 or about 12 weeks. This CDR3 has 15 amino acids. With 0 bases clipped from V and 8 bases from J, the junction kept 5 bases outside the gene matches. CDR1 is ENHRY and CDR2 is SYGVKD in the germline V gene. A remark on this clone: Antigen: not known.

The sequence derives from an adult who received the AZD1222 COVID-19 vaccine. The chain employs TRBV10-3 and TRBJ1-4; 8 bases match TRBD1. Sequenced material: peripheral blood, taken 28 days after the second AZD1222 dose. CDR3 sequence: CAISESKGQEEKLFF. The CDR3 coding sequence is TGTGCCATCAGTGAGTCGAAGGGACAGGAAGAAAAACTGTTTTTT.